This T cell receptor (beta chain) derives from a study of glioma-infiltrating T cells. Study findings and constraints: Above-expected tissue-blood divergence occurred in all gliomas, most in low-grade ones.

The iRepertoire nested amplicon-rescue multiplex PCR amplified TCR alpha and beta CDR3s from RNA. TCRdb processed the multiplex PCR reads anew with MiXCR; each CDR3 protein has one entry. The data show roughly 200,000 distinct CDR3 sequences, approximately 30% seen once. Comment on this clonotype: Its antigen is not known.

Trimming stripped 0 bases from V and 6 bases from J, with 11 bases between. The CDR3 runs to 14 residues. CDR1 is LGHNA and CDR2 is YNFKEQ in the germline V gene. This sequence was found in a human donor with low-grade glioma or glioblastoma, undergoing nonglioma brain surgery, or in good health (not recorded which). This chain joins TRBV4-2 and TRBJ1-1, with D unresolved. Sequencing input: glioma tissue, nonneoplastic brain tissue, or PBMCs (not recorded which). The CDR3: CASSQDFGYAEAFF. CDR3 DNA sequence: TGTGCCAGCAGCCAAGACTTCGGGTACGCTGAAGCTTTCTTT.